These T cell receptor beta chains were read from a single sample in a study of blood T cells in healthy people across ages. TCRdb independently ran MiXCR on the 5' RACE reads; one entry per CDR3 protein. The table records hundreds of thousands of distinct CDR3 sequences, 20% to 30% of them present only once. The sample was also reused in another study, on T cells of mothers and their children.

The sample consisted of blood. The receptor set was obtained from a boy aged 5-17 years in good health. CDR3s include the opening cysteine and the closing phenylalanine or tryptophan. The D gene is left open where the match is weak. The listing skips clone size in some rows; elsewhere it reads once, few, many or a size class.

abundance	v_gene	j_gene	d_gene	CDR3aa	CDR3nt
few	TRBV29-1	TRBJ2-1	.	CSVDQRSSGYNEQFF	TGCAGCGTTGATCAACGAAGTAGCGGCTACAATGAGCAGTTCTTC
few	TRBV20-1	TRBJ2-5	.	CSAERLSRLRRETQYF	TGCAGTGCGGAACGACTTAGCCGGCTCCGGCGGGAGACCCAGTACTTC
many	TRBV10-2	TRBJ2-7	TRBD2	CASSDPQGTSGPYEQYF	TGCGCCAGCAGTGACCCTCAAGGGACTAGCGGGCCCTACGAGCAGTACTTC
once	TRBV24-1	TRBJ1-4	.	CATSDYGRPYRTTNEKLFF	TGTGCCACCAGTGATTATGGCCGACCTTACAGGACAACTAATGAAAAACTGTTTTTT
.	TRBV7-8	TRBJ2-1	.	CASSLGGTGREQFF	TGTGCCAGCAGCTTAGGGGGGACGGGTCGGGAGCAGTTCTTC
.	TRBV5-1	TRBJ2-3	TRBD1	CASSLSQGATDTQYF	TGCGCCAGCAGCTTGTCGCAGGGGGCCACAGATACGCAGTATTTT
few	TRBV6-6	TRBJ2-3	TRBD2	CASSSGITDTQYF	TGTGCCAGCAGTAGCGGGATCACAGATACGCAGTATTTT
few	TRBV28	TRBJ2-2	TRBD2	CASSFGGIDGELFF	TGTGCCAGCAGTTTCGGGGGGATAGACGGGGAGCTGTTTTTT
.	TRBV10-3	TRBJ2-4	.	CAISESTAPNIQYF	TGTGCCATCAGTGAGTCCACAGCACCCAACATTCAGTACTTC
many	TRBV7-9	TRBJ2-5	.	CASSLGLGQETQYF	TGTGCCAGCAGCTTGGGGTTAGGGCAAGAGACCCAGTACTTC
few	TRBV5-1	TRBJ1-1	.	CASSLDGGVDTEAFF	TGCGCCAGCAGCTTAGACGGGGGCGTGGACACTGAAGCTTTCTTT
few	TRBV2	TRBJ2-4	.	CATFWGAKNIQYF	TGTGCCACTTTCTGGGGGGCCAAAAACATTCAGTACTTC
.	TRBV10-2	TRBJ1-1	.	CASNSQLSNTEAFF	TGCGCCAGCAATAGCCAGCTTTCGAACACTGAAGCTTTCTTT
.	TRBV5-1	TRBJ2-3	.	CASTEGGTDTQYF	TGCGCCAGCACGGAGGGGGGCACAGATACGCAGTATTTT
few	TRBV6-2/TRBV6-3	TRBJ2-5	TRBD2	CASSYRGGWETQYF	TGTGCCAGCAGTTACCGGGGGGGCTGGGAGACCCAGTACTTC
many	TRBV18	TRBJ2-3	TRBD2	CASSPGTSGTTDTQYF	TGTGCCAGCTCACCGGGGACTAGCGGGACCACAGATACGCAGTATTTT
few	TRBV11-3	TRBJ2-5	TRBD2	CASSLGSRGVETQYF	TGTGCCAGCAGCTTAGGATCACGGGGGGTAGAGACCCAGTACTTC
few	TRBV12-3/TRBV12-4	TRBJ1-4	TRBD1	CASSSVTGGHEKLFF	TGTGCCAGCAGTTCCGTGACAGGGGGCCATGAAAAACTGTTTTTT
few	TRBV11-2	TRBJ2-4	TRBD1	CASSLDQGANIQYF	TGTGCCAGCAGCTTAGATCAGGGGGCAAACATTCAGTACTTC
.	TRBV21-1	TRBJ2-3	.	CASSKMKVTGDPTDTQYF	TGTGCCAGCAGCAAAATGAAGGTGACAGGGGACCCCACAGATACGCAGTATTTT
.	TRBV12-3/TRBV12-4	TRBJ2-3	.	CASTPGLRSDTQYF	TGTGCCAGCACCCCTGGACTACGCTCAGATACGCAGTATTTT
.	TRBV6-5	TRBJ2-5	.	CASSYFGTMETQYF	TGTGCCAGCAGTTACTTTGGGACAATGGAGACCCAGTACTTC
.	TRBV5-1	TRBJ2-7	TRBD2	CASSLALAGETYEQYF	TGCGCCAGCAGCTTGGCCCTAGCGGGAGAAACCTACGAGCAGTACTTC
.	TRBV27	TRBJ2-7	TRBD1	CASSLYGETGWYEQYF	TGTGCCAGCAGTTTGTACGGCGAGACAGGGTGGTACGAGCAGTACTTC
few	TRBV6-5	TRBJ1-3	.	CASRPPGVPDTIYF	TGTGCCAGCAGACCCCCGGGGGTTCCGGACACCATATATTTT
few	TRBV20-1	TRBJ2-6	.	CSASPGRDSSGANVLTF	TGCAGTGCTAGCCCCGGCCGGGATTCTTCTGGGGCCAACGTCCTGACTTTC
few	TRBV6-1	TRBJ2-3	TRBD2	CASSPLRAGGLNTDTQYF	TGTGCCAGCAGTCCTCTGAGAGCGGGAGGCTTGAACACAGATACGCAGTATTTT
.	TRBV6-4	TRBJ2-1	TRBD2	CASRGLAGGSEQFF	TGTGCCAGCAGAGGACTAGCGGGAGGAAGTGAGCAGTTCTTC
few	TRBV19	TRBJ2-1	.	CASKSEGINEQFF	TGTGCCAGTAAGTCTGAGGGTATCAACGAGCAGTTCTTC
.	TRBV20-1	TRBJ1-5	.	CSARDRQQGTEPQHF	TGCAGTGCTAGAGATCGTCAGCAGGGTACGGAGCCCCAGCATTTT
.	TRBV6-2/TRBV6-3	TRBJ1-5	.	CAGSGDTNQPQHF	TGTGCCGGCAGTGGCGACACAAATCAGCCCCAGCATTTT
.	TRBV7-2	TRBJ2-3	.	CASSLKVLASTDTQYF	TGTGCCAGCAGCTTAAAAGTTTTGGCTAGCACAGATACGCAGTATTTT
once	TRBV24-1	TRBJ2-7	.	CATSDSLGGEQYF	TGTGCCACCAGTGATTCGTTAGGGGGAGAGCAGTACTTC
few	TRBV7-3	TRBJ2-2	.	CASYLWESGELFF	TGTGCCAGCTACCTTTGGGAGTCGGGGGAGCTGTTTTTT
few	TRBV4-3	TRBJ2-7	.	CASSQDSDRYEQYF	TGCGCCAGCAGCCAGGATTCCGACCGCTACGAGCAGTACTTC
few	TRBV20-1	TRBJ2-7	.	CSAPIGYEQYF	TGCAGTGCCCCCATTGGGTACGAGCAGTACTTC
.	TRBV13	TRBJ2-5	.	CASSPRGRSLQETQYF	TGTGCCAGCAGCCCGCGGGGACGGTCGCTCCAAGAGACCCAGTACTTC
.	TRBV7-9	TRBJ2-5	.	CASSPPLGGVETQYF	TGTGCCAGCAGCCCCCCTTTGGGGGGCGTGGAGACCCAGTACTTC
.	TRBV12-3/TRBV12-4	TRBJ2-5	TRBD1	CASSRSGTGGETQYF	TGTGCCAGCAGTAGGAGTGGGACAGGGGGAGAGACCCAGTACTTC
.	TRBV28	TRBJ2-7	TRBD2	CASSRRTSGDEQYF	TGTGCCAGCAGCCGTCGGACTAGCGGGGACGAGCAGTACTTC
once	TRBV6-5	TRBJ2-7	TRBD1	CASTKDRDSYEQYF	TGTGCCAGCACTAAGGACAGGGACTCCTACGAGCAGTACTTC
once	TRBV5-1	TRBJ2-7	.	CASSFPDVLYEQYF	TGCGCCAGCAGCTTTCCGGACGTCCTCTACGAGCAGTACTTC